The TCR beta chain described here comes from a study of blood T cell repertoires in COVID-19 (TCRdb year 2020). Describing the broader study: The collaborator samples originated in the United States, Italy and Spain and spanned the acute and convalescent phases of COVID-19. The material from the prospective study consisted of cDNA or gDNA derived from T cells, B-cell-depleted T cells, or PBMCs. Deeply sampled blood TCRbeta repertoires from subjects exposed to, actively infected with, or recovered from COVID-19 were included in the dataset. The repertoires were released in a freely available public database meant as a resource for research on the immune response to SARS-CoV-2. Samples came from the ongoing ImmuneRACE study (first 160 participants) plus 1,254 subjects from 6 global collaborators. Nearly every sample came with metadata listing a de-identified subject ID, COVID-19 status, age in years and sex. Where available, HLA class I and class II types were obtained from metadata supplied by the sample provider rather than from assay-based typing.

Comment on this clone: Its recognized antigen is unknown. Per-base qualities were not stored, and no clone one base away is much larger.

TCRbeta CDR3 regions were amplified from genomic DNA using the immunoSEQ Assay, a bias-controlled multiplex PCR. Regarding the original processing steps: The number of nucleated cells in each sample was estimated from the amplification of reference gene primers within the assay. To quantify the absolute abundance of each unique TCRbeta CDR3 rearrangement, sequence reads were collapsed and filtered. For each sample, productive Simpson clonality was calculated by taking the square root of Simpson's diversity index across productive rearrangements. Imported from immuneACCESS, the table was reduced by TCRdb to in-frame sequences with V and J called. These copies leave out some clones; in studies compared against another copy, an unresolved V gene accounts for under half, and the cause of the remainder is not known. V and J calls and clone size are copied from that table; D and trimming were computed from the DNA. The sample table holds 200,000 or so clones, of which 80% to 90% were seen once. Approximately 13% of the sample goes to the ten largest clones.

Each collaborating institution followed its own protocols to collect whole blood in K2EDTA tubes. For TCRbeta analysis, collaborators shipped samples in one of three forms: frozen whole blood, isolated PBMCs, or DNA extracted from either of those sample types. The research as a whole found: How much clinical and demographic metadata was included differed by source and by participant, and the metadata was provided uncurated.

The germline V and J ends show losses of 1 base and 2 bases respectively, and no gene match explains 4 bases of the junction. Spanning cysteine to phenylalanine, the CDR3 consists of 16 amino acids. Only the CDR3 DNA stays, 48 bases, in frame from base 1. The germline V gene supplies CDR1 MDHEN and CDR2 SYDVKM. The sequenced material came from peripheral blood. The TCR comes from a human donor in a cohort sampled during active COVID-19. The V and J genes are TRBV28 and TRBJ2-1; 8 nucleotides in the junction match TRBD1. This receptor has the CDR3 CASSLFGQGAYNEQFF. In nucleotides, the sequence is TGTGCCAGCAGTTTATTCGGACAGGGAGCCTACAATGAGCAGTTCTTC.